This entry describes one T cell receptor (beta chain). An end of the junction does not agree with germline; a read error may underlie this. These data are taken from a study of tumor-infiltrating lymphocytes in primary liver carcinoma. The template, around 520 ng total RNA, yielded TCR beta cDNA made with a constant-region primer. Modified slightly, ARM-PCR produced TCR beta libraries over three nested multiplex PCR rounds. TCRdb re-called the multiplex PCR reads through MiXCR, storing one row per CDR3 protein. The data hold about 64,000 distinct CDR3 sequences, with about 65% observed a single time. The tissue used was unsorted bulk material of roughly 17-34 mg. RNA and DNA were co-extracted from it with the AllPrep DNA/RNA mini kit. Sample: liver tumor tissue from sampling region 4. Subset noted: tumor region T4, right-lateral pole. This receptor was identified in a man aged 40-50 years with primary liver carcinoma and hepatitis B virus infection.

CDR3 residues: CASSPGQGSYNGQLF. CDR3 DNA: TGTGCCAGCAGCCCTGGACAAGGTTCCTACAATGGGCAGCTCTTC. V and J are TRBV5-5 and TRBJ2-1, with D possibly TRBD1 on 5 matching bases. CDR1 and CDR2 from the germline V gene are SGHKS and YYEKEE (reference sequence). This CDR3 comprises 15 residues. The variable domain in full, with the rest retrieved from reference TRBV5-5 and TRBJ2-1, is DAGVTQSPTHLIKTRGQQVTLRCSPISGHKSVSWYQQVLGQGPQFIFQYYEKEERGRGNFPDRFSARQFPNYSSELNVNALLLGDSALYLCASSPGQGSYNGQLFGPGTRLTVL.